This record covers a single T cell receptor (beta chain). As yet, its antigen is unknown. The PCR used 60 Vbeta and 13 Jbeta primers. Generated by immunoSEQ multiplex PCR, the TCRdb table keeps only in-frame clones and is missing some. The sample has 95,000 to 150,000 clones; roughly 66% are singletons. V lost 4 bases to trimming and J lost 3 bases; unmatched junction nucleotides: 10. The CDR3 totals 16 residues. Germline V gene sequence: CDR1 MDHEN, CDR2 SYDVKM. This record comes from a study of cytomegalovirus exposure and HLA in healthy donors. Turning to the study itself: Early released data had around 89 million unique TCRs, all coming from HLA-typed donors. Out of 398 genotyped donors, around 80% belonged to the Caucasian-associated ancestry cluster. Notes on the study in general: In an earlier analysis, most TCR beta V segments were productive about 87% or about 30% of the time. Later on, an analysis showed TCR association rates differing by HLA locus, with DRB1 the most and HLA-C the fewest.

This chain uses TRBV28 with TRBJ2-7; 9 nucleotides align to TRBD1. Sequenced material: PBMCs. This sequence was found in a man between 18 and 35 years old in good health and CMV-seronegative. The CDR3 protein is CASSSVLGQGSYEQYF. The CDR3 DNA sequence: TGTGCCAGCAGTTCCGTTTTGGGACAGGGCAGCTACGAGCAGTACTTC.